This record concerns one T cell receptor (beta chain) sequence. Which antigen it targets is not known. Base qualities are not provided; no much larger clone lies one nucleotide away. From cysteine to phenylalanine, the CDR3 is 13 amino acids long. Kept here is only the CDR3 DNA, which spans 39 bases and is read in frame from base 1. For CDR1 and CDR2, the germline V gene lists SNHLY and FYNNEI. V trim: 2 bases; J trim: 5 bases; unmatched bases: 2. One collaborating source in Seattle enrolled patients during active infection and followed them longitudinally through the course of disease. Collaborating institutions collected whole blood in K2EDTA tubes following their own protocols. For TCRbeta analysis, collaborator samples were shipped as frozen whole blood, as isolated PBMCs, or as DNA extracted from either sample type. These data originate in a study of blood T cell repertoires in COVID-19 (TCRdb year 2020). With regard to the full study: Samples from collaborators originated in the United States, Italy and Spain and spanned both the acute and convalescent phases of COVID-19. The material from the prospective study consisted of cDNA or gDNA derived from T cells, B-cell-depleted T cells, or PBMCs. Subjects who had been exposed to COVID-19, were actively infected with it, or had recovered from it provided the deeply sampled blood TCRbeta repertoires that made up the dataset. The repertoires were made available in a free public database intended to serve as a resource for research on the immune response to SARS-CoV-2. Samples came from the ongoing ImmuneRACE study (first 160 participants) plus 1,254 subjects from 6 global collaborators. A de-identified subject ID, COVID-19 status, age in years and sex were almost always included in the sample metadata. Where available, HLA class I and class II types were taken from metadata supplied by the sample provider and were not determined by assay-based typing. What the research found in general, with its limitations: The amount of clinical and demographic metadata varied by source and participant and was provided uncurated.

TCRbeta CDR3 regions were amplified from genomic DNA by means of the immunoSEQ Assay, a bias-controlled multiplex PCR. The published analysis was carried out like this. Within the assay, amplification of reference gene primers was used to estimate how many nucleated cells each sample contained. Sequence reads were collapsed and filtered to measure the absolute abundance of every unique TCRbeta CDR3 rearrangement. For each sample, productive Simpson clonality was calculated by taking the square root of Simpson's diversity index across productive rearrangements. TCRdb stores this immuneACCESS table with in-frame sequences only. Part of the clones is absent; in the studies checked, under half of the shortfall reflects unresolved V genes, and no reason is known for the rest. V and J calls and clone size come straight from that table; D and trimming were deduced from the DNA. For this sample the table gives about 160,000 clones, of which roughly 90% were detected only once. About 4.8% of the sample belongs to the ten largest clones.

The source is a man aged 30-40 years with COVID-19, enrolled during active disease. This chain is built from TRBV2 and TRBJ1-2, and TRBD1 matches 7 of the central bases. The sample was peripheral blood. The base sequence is TGTGCCAGCAGTGAATACAGGGGTTATGGCTACACCTTC. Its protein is CASSEYRGYGYTF.